These 14 T cell receptor beta chains came from one sample sequenced in a study of blood T cell repertoires in COVID-19. Repertoires were generated with immunoSEQ multiplex PCR, while TCRdb's copy carries only in-frame clones and drops some. The table has some 150,000 clones, about four fifths seen once. The source material was peripheral blood. These TCRs come from a man aged 65-85 years with acute or convalescent COVID-19.

The V gene is TRBV18, the J gene TRBJ2-7; 8 bases agree with TRBD1. The V gene end was trimmed by 3 bases and the J gene end by 6 bases; junction bases not matched to a gene: 4. This CDR3 spans 13 amino acids. Germline CDR1 reads KGHSH; CDR2 reads LQKENI. The CDR3 is CASSPVTGGEQYF. The CDR3 bases are TGTGCCAGCTCACCCGTCACAGGGGGCGAGCAGTACTTC.

CDR3 sequence reads: CASSVSGSPNTGELFF. DNA for the CDR3: TGTGCCAGCAGTGTTAGCGGGAGCCCGAACACCGGGGAGCTGTTTTTT. V gene TRBV6-1 combines with J gene TRBJ2-2, with TRBD2 matching 9 bases. The CDR3 has 16 residues. Germline V gives CDR1 MNHNS, CDR2 SASEGT. Trimming took 4 bases from V and 0 from J; bases not matched to a gene: 3.

This clone appeared a single time. The rearrangement joins TRBV6-1 to TRBJ2-7; TRBD2 aligns across 10 bases. After removal of 4 bases from V and 0 bases from J, the junction contained 3 bases not matched to a gene. The CDR3 length is 15 residues. From germline, CDR1 is MNHNS and CDR2 SASEGT. The CDR3 nucleotides read TGTGCCAGCAGTGGAGCTAGCGGGAGCTCCTACGAGCAGTACTTC. Translating it yields CASSGASGSSYEQYF.

The chain has TRBV6-1 and TRBJ2-2; 7 bases are a match to TRBD1. The CDR3 is 15 amino acids. The ends lost 1 base at V and 5 bases at J; junction bases unmatched: 4. Germline V gives CDR1 MNHNS, CDR2 SASEGT. The CDR3 DNA reads as TGTGCCAGCAGTGAAGTTGGCAGGGGGACCGGGGAGCTGTTTTTT. Its translation is CASSEVGRGTGELFF.

The V gene is TRBV30, the J gene TRBJ2-6, with TRBD2 as a possible D gene (6 bases). CDR1 is GTSNPN, CDR2 SVGIG, per germline (reference sequence). The CDR3 has 15 amino acids. V lost 2 bases to trimming and J lost 4 bases, with 12 bases between them. CDR3 sequence: CAWSRGTRGANVLTF. The CDR3, as DNA: TGTGCCTGGAGTCGGGGGACCCGGGGGGCCAACGTCCTGACTTTC.

This sequence joins TRBV3-1 (or the pseudogene TRBV3-2) and TRBJ2-2, with 7 bases matching TRBD2. The CDR3 covers 17 residues. J lost 0 bases, V lost 4 bases, and 8 bases had no gene match. CDR1 and CDR2 from the germline V gene are LGHDT and YNNKEL (reference sequence). CDR3 amino acids: CASSPGLADANTGELFF. As DNA, the CDR3 is TGTGCCAGCAGCCCCGGTCTAGCGGACGCGAACACCGGGGAGCTGTTTTTT.

Here the CDR3 DNA reads TGTGCCAGCAGCCGGGACAGGGGGCTGGAGACCCAGTACTTC. It translates to CASSRDRGLETQYF. The V call is TRBV4-2, the J call TRBJ2-5; 12 nucleotides align to TRBD1. The V segment lost 4 bases and the J segment 5 bases; nucleotides outside the gene matches: 2. The CDR3 length is 14 residues. Germline lookup yields CDR1 LGHNA and CDR2 YNFKEQ.

This chain joins TRBV5-3 and TRBJ2-7, with 7 nucleotides matching TRBD1. TRBV5-3 is flagged as an ORF with uncertain function. V lost 8 bases, J lost 8 bases, and 16 bases stayed unmatched. The CDR3 has 14 amino acids. In DNA, the CDR3 is TGTGCCAGCCCACCCCGGGACAGCGGCTCACAGCAGTACTTC. Protein: CASPPRDSGSQQYF.

The chain has TRBV7-9 and TRBJ1-3; D uncertain. CDR3 length: 13 amino acids. Trimming shortened V by 0 bases and J by 4 bases, and 4 bases separated the two germline ends. Germline V gene data show CDR1 as SEHNR and CDR2 as FQNEAQ (reference sequence). The CDR3 spells CASSLALGNTIYF. CDR3 DNA sequence: TGTGCCAGCAGCTTAGCCCTAGGAAACACCATATATTTT.

The chain recombines TRBV7-8 with TRBJ1-6; no clear D. From germline, CDR1 is SGHVS and CDR2 FQNEAQ. The ends were cut back, 5 bases at V and 7 bases at J, with 12 bases in the middle. The CDR3 extends over 14 amino acids. CDR3 coding DNA: TGTGCCAGCAGCCCTCTCGTCCGGAATTCACCCCTCCACTTT. Translation: CASSPLVRNSPLHF.

The rearrangement uses TRBV4-2 and TRBJ2-1; 13 bases fit TRBD2. The CDR3 totals 16 residues. With V trimmed by 3 bases and J by 6 bases, 5 bases remained unmatched. Germline V gives CDR1 LGHNA, CDR2 YNFKEQ. The CDR3 loop is CASSQRLAGGANEQFF. CDR3 nucleotides: TGTGCCAGCAGCCAGCGACTAGCGGGGGGAGCCAATGAGCAGTTCTTC.

J is TRBJ2-2 and V is TRBV27; the match to TRBD1 covers 8 bases. The germline V gene encodes CDR1 MNHEY and CDR2 SMNVEV (reference sequence). This CDR3 spans 16 amino acids. The trim removed 4 bases at V and 6 bases at J, leaving 10 bases unmatched. The CDR3, as DNA: TGTGCCAGCAGTTCCTTCCTTCAGGGGGCGGCCGGGGAGCTGTTTTTT. Encoded protein: CASSSFLQGAAGELFF.

The rearrangement uses TRBV2 and TRBJ1-2, with D unresolved. Trimming shortened V by 6 bases and J by 2 bases, and 13 bases separated the two germline ends. The CDR3 runs 14 residues. Germline CDR1 reads SNHLY; CDR2 reads FYNNEI. The CDR3 DNA sequence: TGTGCCAGCAGCCCCTGGACGGGGAACTATGGCTACACCTTC. It codes for CASSPWTGNYGYTF.

The V gene is TRBV5-1, the J gene TRBJ1-2, with TRBD1 matching 12 bases. The CDR3 runs to 15 residues. Germline values: CDR1 SGHRS, CDR2 YFSETQ. The J segment lost 8 bases and the V segment lost 4 bases, leaving 9 bases of the junction unmatched. CDR3 in amino acids: CASSPSGTGGWGYTF. Written as DNA, the CDR3 is TGCGCCAGCAGCCCATCCGGGACAGGGGGCTGGGGCTACACCTTC.